One and the same sample provided the 27 T cell receptor beta chains below, sequenced in a study of cytotoxic CD8 clonotypes in ibrutinib-treated CLL. Clones were sequenced by immunoSEQ multiplex PCR, and TCRdb holds only the in-frame ones, with some missing. The sample holds 200,000 to 250,000 clones, about four fifths seen once. The material sequenced was PBMCs, taken after 12 months of ibrutinib treatment. The receptor set was obtained from a human donor with chronic lymphocytic leukemia.

This clone was detected many times. The chain joins TRBV11-2 to TRBJ1-1; no definite D call. The V end lost 9 bases, the J end lost 0 bases, and 8 bases lay between the germline ends. Germline-derived CDR1 and CDR2 are SGHAT and FQNNGV. This CDR3 is built from 12 residues. In DNA form, the CDR3 reads TGTGCCAGTTCGGTACTGAACACTGAAGCTTTCTTT. Translation gives CASSVLNTEAFF. The whole variable domain, remainder taken from reference TRBV11-2 and TRBJ1-1, is EAGVAQSPRYKIIEKRQSVAFWCNPISGHATLYWYQQILGQGPKLLIQFQNNGVVDDSQLPKDRFSAERLKGVDSTLKIQPAKLEDSAVYLCASSVLNTEAFFGQGTRLTVV.

V gene TRBV7-9 combines with J gene TRBJ2-1; D assignment may be TRBD1 or TRBD2 (5 bases each). This CDR3 spans 12 amino acids. V was pared by 0 bases and J by 9 bases, with 6 bases between. Germline-derived CDR1 and CDR2 are SEHNR and FQNEAQ (reference sequence). CDR3 protein: CASSLARGEQFF. The CDR3 nucleotides are TGTGCCAGCAGCTTAGCGAGGGGTGAGCAGTTCTTC.

The V gene is TRBV2, the J gene TRBJ1-5; 8 positions match TRBD1. From germline, CDR1 is SNHLY and CDR2 FYNNEI. V was pared by 6 bases and J by 0 bases, with 4 bases of the junction left unmatched. The CDR3 is 15 amino acids. This CDR3 is CASSRDRNSNQPQHF. The DNA of the CDR3 is TGTGCCAGCAGCCGGGACAGGAATAGCAATCAGCCCCAGCATTTT.

This chain links TRBV13 with TRBJ2-3; perhaps D is TRBD1 or TRBD2 (5 bases each). Germline CDR1 reads PRHDT; CDR2 reads FYEKMQ (reference sequence). This CDR3 region has 16 residues. V shed 3 bases and J shed 3 bases, with 16 bases lying between them. This CDR3 is CASSFRGVRVTDTQYF. The CDR3 coding sequence is TGTGCCAGCAGCTTTCGGGGCGTTAGGGTAACAGATACGCAGTATTTT.

The chain employs TRBV30 and TRBJ1-6, with unresolved D. The germline V and J ends were trimmed by 2 bases and 8 bases, with 10 bases remaining between them. CDR1 is GTSNPN, CDR2 SVGIG, per germline (reference sequence). This CDR3 is 13 amino acids long. CDR3 protein: CAWSPAHDSPLHF. For the CDR3, the DNA is TGTGCCTGGAGTCCAGCACACGATTCACCCCTCCACTTT.

V is TRBV6-6 and J is TRBJ1-3; D remains unclear. The germline V gene encodes CDR1 MNHNY and CDR2 SVGAGI (reference sequence). The V end was cut by 8 bases, the J end by 6 bases, with 20 bases between. This CDR3 has 15 amino acids. CDR3 amino acids: CASENGPGRANTIYF. In nucleotides, the CDR3 is TGTGCCAGCGAAAATGGGCCCGGACGTGCAAACACCATATATTTT.

This clone appeared a few times. Other DNA sequences in the sample encode the same CDR3. This chain connects TRBV4-1 to TRBJ2-5; 8 bases map to TRBD2. V dropped 0 bases and J dropped 5; count of bases not matched to a gene: 8. This CDR3 has 16 residues. Germline assignment: CDR1 MGHRA and CDR2 YSYEKL. The DNA of the CDR3 is TGCGCCAGCAGCCAAGAAGGGCTAGCGGGCGGGGAGACCCAGTACTTC. Translated, it gives CASSQEGLAGGETQYF.

This chain uses TRBV5-1 with TRBJ1-2, with D tentatively TRBD1 (6 bases). There are 14 residues in the CDR3. The germline V gene encodes CDR1 SGHRS and CDR2 YFSETQ. The V gene lost 4 bases and the J gene lost 0 bases, with 10 bases spanning the gap. The CDR3 is CASSGGHSNYGYTF. CDR3 nucleotides: TGCGCCAGCAGCGGGGGACATTCTAACTATGGCTACACCTTC.

The chain uses TRBV9 and TRBJ1-1; tentatively, D is TRBD1 (6 bases). V lost 7 bases, J lost 0 bases, and 22 bases lay in between. This CDR3 has 17 residues. The germline V gene encodes CDR1 SGDLS and CDR2 YYNGEE. The CDR3: CASGIGGAGALNTEAFF. CDR3 in DNA: TGTGCCAGCGGCATAGGGGGGGCGGGAGCCCTGAACACTGAAGCTTTCTTT.

The rearrangement joins TRBV4-1 to TRBJ2-1; TRBD2 agrees at 7 bases. Germline CDR1 is MGHRA and CDR2 is YSYEKL. With 4 bases clipped from V and 7 bases from J, the junction kept 7 bases outside the gene matches. The CDR3 is made up of 14 amino acids. CDR3 amino acids: CASSRGWEGNEQFF. The CDR3 region has the DNA TGCGCCAGCAGCCGAGGGTGGGAGGGAAATGAGCAGTTCTTC.

The V call is TRBV12-5, the J call TRBJ1-2; D remains ambiguous. The germline V and J ends were trimmed by 6 bases and 6 bases, with 14 bases remaining between them. The CDR3 is 13 amino acids. From germline, CDR1 is LGHNT and CDR2 FRNRAP. This CDR3 reads CASGPPGLDGYTF. CDR3 sequence (DNA): TGTGCTAGTGGGCCCCCGGGCCTGGATGGCTACACCTTC.

The J gene is TRBJ2-7, the V gene TRBV10-3; 9 bases are a match to TRBD2. After removal of 8 bases from V and 4 bases from J, the junction contained 6 bases not matched to a gene. The CDR3 covers 13 residues. Germline loops: CDR1 ENHRY, CDR2 SYGVKD. CDR3 protein: CAIGAGGRYEQYF. CDR3 DNA: TGTGCCATCGGTGCGGGAGGGCGATACGAGCAGTACTTC.

J is TRBJ2-3 and V is TRBV7-8, with TRBD2 identical over 10 bases. The germline CDR1 and CDR2 sequences are SGHVS and FQNEAQ. V lost 6 bases to trimming and J lost 0 bases; unmatched junction nucleotides: 15. This CDR3 region has 19 residues. DNA of the CDR3: TGTGCCAGCAGTTTCGACGTGTCTAGCGGGGGAGTTAGCACAGATACGCAGTATTTT. Translated, it gives CASSFDVSSGGVSTDTQYF.

The J gene is TRBJ1-2, the V gene TRBV11-2; possible D gene TRBD1, 5 bases. Germline assignment: CDR1 SGHAT and CDR2 FQNNGV. V was clipped by 6 bases and J by 8 bases, with 25 bases between them. The CDR3 has 16 residues. As DNA, the CDR3 is TGTGCCAGCAGACCGGAGCGGGAGGGGTCTTTAGGCGGCTACACCTTC. Residues: CASRPEREGSLGGYTF.

The V and J genes are TRBV11-2 and TRBJ2-3; D unclear. The CDR3 sequence is 14 residues long. The germline V gene has CDR1 SGHAT and CDR2 FQNNGV. With 1 base removed from V and 4 bases from J, the gap between germline ends came to 9 bases. CDR3 protein: CASSLGQRADTQYF. The DNA for the CDR3 is TGTGCCAGCAGCTTAGGGCAACGGGCAGATACGCAGTATTTT. Full variable domain (outside the CDR3, taken from reference TRBV11-2 and TRBJ2-3): EAGVAQSPRYKIIEKRQSVAFWCNPISGHATLYWYQQILGQGPKLLIQFQNNGVVDDSQLPKDRFSAERLKGVDSTLKIQPAKLEDSAVYLCASSLGQRADTQYFGPGTRLTVL.

The chain joins TRBV27 to TRBJ2-7; 9 nucleotides agree with TRBD1. This CDR3 has 14 amino acids. The trim removed 5 bases at V and 4 bases at J, leaving 6 bases unmatched. Germline loops: CDR1 MNHEY, CDR2 SMNVEV (reference sequence). Written as DNA, the CDR3 is TGTGCCAGCAGTCATGGGACAGGGTTTTACGAGCAGTACTTC. It is translated as CASSHGTGFYEQYF.

V and J are TRBV7-8 and TRBJ2-1, with no clear D. CDR3 length: 12 amino acids. Trimming removed 2 bases at V and 6 bases at J, with 5 bases between. Germline assignment: CDR1 SGHVS and CDR2 FQNEAQ. The CDR3 sequence is CASSLSFNEQFF. In DNA, the CDR3 is TGTGCCAGCAGCTTAAGCTTCAATGAGCAGTTCTTC.

V and J are TRBV7-9 and TRBJ2-1; D is perhaps TRBD1 (6 bases). Looked up from germline, CDR1 is SEHNR and CDR2 is FQNEAQ (reference sequence). V was pared by 5 bases and J by 3 bases, with 11 bases between. CDR3 size: 14 residues. As DNA, the CDR3 is TGTGCCAGCAGCCGTAGGGACATCTACAATGAGCAGTTCTTC. Amino acid sequence: CASSRRDIYNEQFF.

This clone was seen a handful of times. The chain employs TRBV27 and TRBJ2-1; maybe TRBD2 (5 bases). The V end was cut by 8 bases, the J end by 15 bases, with 17 bases between. This CDR3 has 11 amino acids. The V gene's germline CDR1 is MNHEY and CDR2 SMNVEV (reference sequence). The CDR3 DNA reads TGTGCCAGCTCGGGTGGGAGAGCCCGGTTCTTC. It translates to CASSGGRARFF.

This chain links TRBV5-4 with TRBJ1-4; D not certain. The CDR3 extends over 13 amino acids. CDR1 is SGHNT and CDR2 is YYREEE in the germline V gene (reference sequence). V was cut by 0 bases and J by 8 bases, with 8 bases left in between. DNA of the CDR3: TGTGCCAGCAGCTTGGAACGGGAAGAAAAACTGTTTTTT. Encoded protein: CASSLEREEKLFF.

This clone was recorded at least ten times. The chain combines TRBV5-1 with TRBJ1-2; D might be TRBD1 (6 bases). Germline-derived CDR1 and CDR2 are SGHRS and YFSETQ. Trimming took off 5 bases at V and 6 bases at J, with 14 bases between the two ends. This CDR3 is built from 13 residues. CDR3: CASSLQGYDGYTF. CDR3 DNA sequence: TGCGCCAGCAGTTTGCAGGGGTACGATGGCTACACCTTC. Full variable domain (rest looked up from reference TRBV5-1 and TRBJ1-2): KAGVTQTPRYLIKTRGQQVTLSCSPISGHRSVSWYQQTPGQGLQFLFEYFSETQRNKGNFPGRFSGRQFSNSRSEMNVSTLELGDSALYLCASSLQGYDGYTFGSGTRLTVV.

This clone was observed a single time. This chain connects TRBV5-1 to TRBJ2-7; D is uncertain. This CDR3 is 13 amino acids long. Per germline, CDR1 SGHRS and CDR2 YFSETQ. The germline V and J ends were trimmed by 2 bases and 2 bases, with 8 bases remaining between them. As DNA, the CDR3 is TGCGCCAGCAGCTTCGGTTGGGCCTACGAGCAGTACTTC. This sequence encodes CASSFGWAYEQYF. The full variable domain, its missing parts supplied by reference TRBV5-1 and TRBJ2-7, is KAGVTQTPRYLIKTRGQQVTLSCSPISGHRSVSWYQQTPGQGLQFLFEYFSETQRNKGNFPGRFSGRQFSNSRSEMNVSTLELGDSALYLCASSFGWAYEQYFGPGTRLTVT.

The V call is TRBV29-1, the J call TRBJ2-4, with 8 bases aligning to TRBD2. This CDR3 region has 15 residues. The V gene's germline CDR1 is SQVTM and CDR2 ANQGSEA. V lost 1 base, J lost 3 bases, and 5 bases stayed unmatched. CDR3 DNA sequence: TGCAGCGTTGAAGCGGGGGGGGCCGGCAAAAACATTCAGTACTTC. Translating it yields CSVEAGGAGKNIQYF.

This CDR3 reads CASSKDSNTEAFF. CDR3 sequence (DNA): TGTGCCAGCAGTAAAGACAGCAACACTGAAGCTTTCTTT. The V and J genes are TRBV7-6 and TRBJ1-1; D perhaps matches TRBD1 (5 bases). The germline CDR1 and CDR2 sequences are SGHVS and FNYEAQ. V shed 6 bases and J shed 2 bases, with 10 bases lying between them. The CDR3 extends over 13 amino acids.

V and J are TRBV5-8 and TRBJ2-2; TRBD1 aligns across 8 bases. The CDR3 has 19 amino acids. Trimming removed 5 bases from V and 3 bases from J; junction bases left unmatched: 18. Germline V gives CDR1 SGHTS, CDR2 YDEGEE. CDR3 amino acids: CASSWSYVAGTGDTGELFF. CDR3 sequence (DNA): TGTGCCAGCAGTTGGTCTTATGTAGCAGGGACAGGAGACACCGGGGAGCTGTTTTTT.

This clone appeared a few times. The CDR3 sequence is CASSPGGSTDTQYF. In nucleotides, the CDR3 is TGTGCCAGCAGCCCGGGAGGGAGCACAGATACGCAGTATTTT. The chain joins TRBV7-9 to TRBJ2-3; TRBD2 aligns across 8 bases. Germline V gives CDR1 SEHNR, CDR2 FQNEAQ (reference sequence). With 5 bases clipped from V and 0 bases from J, the junction kept 1 base outside the gene matches. The CDR3 is made up of 14 amino acids.

This clone came up a few times. The chain recombines TRBV19 with TRBJ2-1; weak D call: TRBD2 (5 bases). Germline CDR1 is LNHDA and CDR2 is SQIVND (reference sequence). Between the trimmed V and J ends, which lost 5 bases and 11 bases, there was a span of 7 bases. The CDR3 runs 10 residues. The CDR3 here is CASSGEKQFF. Here the CDR3 DNA reads TGTGCCAGTAGTGGGGAGAAGCAGTTCTTC.